Following are 22 T cell receptor beta chains from one sample sequenced in a study of OX40 agonist ivuxolimab in advanced cancers. Produced via immunoSEQ multiplex PCR; TCRdb's table is partial and in-frame only. The repertoire holds more than 60,000 clones, with about 87% as singletons. The sample was CD4+ or CD8+ T cells sorted from blood, taken in a trial of the OX40 agonist ivuxolimab. The origin of the receptors is an adult with an advanced solid tumor such as melanoma, head and neck, liver or kidney cancer.

This clone appeared once. This sequence joins TRBV6-6 and TRBJ2-2; TRBD1 might be the D (5 bases). This CDR3 comprises 14 residues. V was clipped by 0 bases and J by 5 bases, with 7 bases between them. CDR1 and CDR2 from the germline V gene are MNHNY and SVGAGI (reference sequence). The DNA of the CDR3 is TGTGCCAGCAGTTACTCGGCAGGGACCGGGGAGCTGTTTTTT. Its protein is CASSYSAGTGELFF.

This clone was recorded once. This chain connects TRBV6-1 to TRBJ1-2; 10 nucleotides align to TRBD1. The CDR3 length is 13 residues. V lost 6 bases and J lost 7; bases outside the gene matches: 5. The germline gives CDR1 MNHNS, CDR2 SASEGT. CDR3 DNA sequence: TGTGCCAGCAGGGGGGACAGGGGAGGTGGCTACACCTTC. It codes for CASRGDRGGGYTF.

The genes are TRBV4-1 and TRBJ2-5; D perhaps matches TRBD1 (6 bases). Germline V gene lookup returns CDR1 MGHRA and CDR2 YSYEKL. This CDR3 is built from 13 residues. V lost 3 bases and J lost 5, with 10 bases in between. The CDR3 protein is CASSQGHWETQYF. Written as DNA, the CDR3 is TGCGCCAGCAGCCAGGGACATTGGGAGACCCAGTACTTC.

The V call is TRBV5-1, the J call TRBJ1-2; 10 nucleotides match TRBD1. Unmatched junction bases numbered 5, after V lost 2 bases and J lost 4 bases. Germline V CDR1 and CDR2: SGHRS, YFSETQ. The CDR3 length is 15 residues. In DNA form, the CDR3 reads TGCGCCAGCAGCTTATCGGGACAGGGGCGCTATGGCTACACCTTC. Amino acids: CASSLSGQGRYGYTF.

This clone was detected only once. V and J are TRBV7-2 and TRBJ1-1; D is unresolved. Deletions cut 6 bases from V and 1 base from J, with 9 bases between. CDR3 length: 13 amino acids. Germline lookup yields CDR1 SGHTA and CDR2 FQGNSA. The chain's CDR3 is CASRNRQNTEAFF. Here the CDR3 DNA reads TGTGCCAGCAGAAACAGACAGAACACTGAAGCTTTCTTT.

CDR3 DNA sequence: TGTGCCAGCAGCTTACGACAGGGGACCGGGGAGCTGTTTTTT. Translation: CASSLRQGTGELFF. V usage is TRBV11-2 and J usage is TRBJ2-2; 8 nucleotides line up with TRBD1. The V gene end was trimmed by 2 bases and the J gene end by 5 bases; junction bases not matched to a gene: 1. The CDR3 extends over 14 amino acids. Germline assignment: CDR1 SGHAT and CDR2 FQNNGV.

The J gene is TRBJ2-2, the V gene TRBV5-3; 14 bases map to TRBD2. TRBV5-3 is an open reading frame whose function is uncertain. V lost 3 bases to trimming and J lost 4 bases; unmatched junction nucleotides: 11. The CDR3 is made up of 19 amino acids. This CDR3 is CARSCGTSGSVRGTGELFF. The CDR3 DNA follows: TGTGCCAGAAGCTGCGGGACTAGCGGGAGCGTGCGGGGCACCGGGGAGCTGTTTTTT.

V usage is TRBV10-2 and J usage is TRBJ2-1, with D perhaps TRBD2 (6 bases). This CDR3 comprises 14 residues. The germline gives CDR1 WSHSY, CDR2 SAAADI. V was clipped by 10 bases and J by 0 bases, with 13 bases between them. CDR3 loop: CATVADVSYNEQFF. The CDR3 coding sequence is TGCGCCACAGTAGCGGACGTCTCCTACAATGAGCAGTTCTTC.

The V and J genes are TRBV9 and TRBJ2-3, with 12 bases identical to TRBD2. J lost 10 bases, V lost 0 bases, and 6 bases had no gene match. The CDR3 has 15 residues. Germline CDR1 is SGDLS and CDR2 is YYNGEE. CDR3 in amino acids: CASSVDPSGGAAQYF. DNA for the CDR3: TGTGCCAGCAGCGTAGACCCTAGCGGGGGGGCGGCGCAGTATTTT.

The rearrangement links TRBV5-5 to TRBJ1-2; 7 bases agree with TRBD1. CDR3 length: 15 amino acids. J gave up 4 bases and V 3 bases, and 9 bases lay outside the gene matches. Germline V gene sequence: CDR1 SGHKS, CDR2 YYEKEE (reference sequence). The CDR3 sequence is CASSWGTTGTYGYTF. Here the CDR3 DNA reads TGTGCCAGCAGCTGGGGAACGACAGGGACCTATGGCTACACCTTC.

This clone came up once. The chain has TRBV5-4 and TRBJ1-4; 7 bases align to TRBD1. This CDR3 has 14 amino acids. V shed 4 bases, J shed 3 bases, and the junction held 3 bases outside the gene matches. Germline V gene lookup returns CDR1 SGHNT and CDR2 YYREEE (reference sequence). The CDR3 is CASSNRGSNEKLFF. The CDR3, as DNA: TGTGCCAGCAGCAACAGGGGATCTAATGAAAAACTGTTTTTT.

This chain uses TRBV28 with TRBJ1-2, with 7 bases identical to TRBD1. Trimming cost V 7 bases and J 3 bases; bases outside gene matches: 8. Germline lookup yields CDR1 MDHEN and CDR2 SYDVKM. The CDR3 totals 14 residues. The CDR3 loop reads CASKLQGYDYGYTF. The CDR3 DNA reads TGTGCCAGCAAATTACAGGGGTACGACTATGGCTACACCTTC.

The gene calls are TRBV30 and TRBJ2-1, with TRBD2 identical over 7 bases. Germline values: CDR1 GTSNPN, CDR2 SVGIG (reference sequence). The CDR3 spans 13 residues. J gave up 8 bases and V 7 bases, and 11 bases lay outside the gene matches. In DNA form, the CDR3 reads TGTGCCTTCAATAGCGGGCTGTGGGATGAGCAGTTCTTC. Its translation: CAFNSGLWDEQFF.

V is TRBV5-6 and J is TRBJ2-7; no definite D call. V was pared by 1 base and J by 7 bases, with 12 bases between. The CDR3 has 13 residues. The germline V gene encodes CDR1 SGHDT and CDR2 YYEEEE. CDR3 loop: CASSLWQAREQYF. As DNA, the CDR3 is TGTGCCAGCAGCTTGTGGCAGGCCAGGGAGCAGTACTTC.

J is TRBJ1-1 and V is TRBV19; a possible D gene is TRBD1 (5 bases). From germline, CDR1 is LNHDA and CDR2 SQIVND (reference sequence). V was trimmed by 3 bases and J by 9 bases, leaving 26 bases between them. This CDR3 has 17 amino acids. This CDR3 reads CASSIVGLIGRLGQAFF. The CDR3 bases are TGTGCCAGTAGTATCGTGGGCCTTATAGGACGGTTGGGACAAGCTTTCTTT.

V usage is TRBV9 and J usage is TRBJ2-1; weak D call: TRBD2 (5 bases). The ends were cut back, 2 bases at V and 1 base at J, with 10 bases in the middle. CDR1 SGDLS and CDR2 YYNGEE come from the germline V gene. The CDR3 totals 15 residues. CDR3 nucleotides: TGTGCCAGCAGCGTTGAGGGCGGTTCCTACAATGAGCAGTTCTTC. Residues: CASSVEGGSYNEQFF.

The rearrangement uses TRBV29-1 and TRBJ2-7; D not certain. Germline V gives CDR1 SQVTM, CDR2 ANQGSEA. This CDR3 is built from 11 residues. The CDR3 reads CSAHSSYEQYF. The CDR3 bases are TGCAGTGCCCACAGCTCCTACGAGCAGTACTTC.

The rearrangement links TRBV21-1 to TRBJ1-2; the table's D call, TRBD1, was not checked against the DNA. TRBV21-1 is an annotated pseudogene. The CDR3 has 18 amino acids. The CDR3 is CAPPRGPGQSPSNYGYTF. Here the CDR3 DNA reads TGTGCCCCACCGCGGGGCCCGGGACAGAGTCCTTCTAACTATGGCTACACCTTC.

The chain carries TRBV28 and TRBJ2-7; D gene uncertain. Looked up from germline, CDR1 is MDHEN and CDR2 is SYDVKM. This CDR3 has 14 amino acids. V lost 5 bases, J lost 1 base, and 12 bases lay in between. Written as DNA, the CDR3 is TGTGCCAGCAGTGCCTCTCCAGTTTCCTACGAGCAGTACTTC. This codes for CASSASPVSYEQYF.

The chain has TRBV9 and TRBJ2-1; D may be TRBD2 (6 bases). Between the trimmed V and J ends, which lost 0 bases and 9 bases, there was a span of 13 bases. The CDR3 is 14 residues long. The germline gives CDR1 SGDLS, CDR2 YYNGEE. The CDR3, as DNA: TGTGCCAGCAGCGTAGGGACTACTGGCGGTGAGCAGTTCTTC. This codes for CASSVGTTGGEQFF.

The CDR3 reads CASSRGQGASTGELFF. The CDR3 region has the DNA TGTGCCAGCAGCCGGGGGCAGGGGGCCTCCACCGGGGAGCTGTTTTTT. The chain couples TRBV14 to TRBJ2-2; 8 bases fit TRBD1. J lost 4 bases, V lost 4 bases, and 8 bases had no gene match. Germline V lookup: CDR1 SGHDN, CDR2 FVKESK. CDR3 length: 16 residues.

The J gene is TRBJ2-7, the V gene TRBV6-9; 8 bases are shared with TRBD2. Germline V lookup: CDR1 MNHGY, CDR2 SVAAGI. With V trimmed by 10 bases and J by 4 bases, 12 bases remained unmatched. This CDR3 contains 14 residues. In DNA form, the CDR3 reads TGTGCCACAGGTCCTGATAGCGGGAAGTACGAGCAGTACTTC. It encodes CATGPDSGKYEQYF.